This T cell receptor (beta chain) is from a study of T cells in Graves' hyperthyroidism and ophthalmopathy (dated by TCRdb to about 2019). Looking at the study overall: Peripheral blood samples were taken at initial diagnosis, before any treatment was given. A discovery cohort of fewer than 110 patients, approximately 45 with Graves' ophthalmopathy and 57 with stable Graves' hyperthyroidism, was used to find distinguishing TCR V-J signatures. Prospective prediction of ophthalmopathy was tested in an independent validation cohort consisting of some 19 hyperthyroidism patients and approximately 16 patients who later progressed to ophthalmopathy. For training and testing, the approximately 92 patients in the discovery cohort were randomly divided in a 7:3 ratio. Thyroid tissue and blood T-cell repertoires from six or seven Graves' hyperthyroidism patients were also compared in the study. Once sampling was done, hyperthyroidism patients were given methimazole at a starting dose of 30 mg daily, whereas ophthalmopathy patients were given high-dose intravenous methylprednisolone. The paper reports TCR Vbeta CDR3 sequencing of approximately 140 peripheral blood samples: 43 ophthalmopathy, around 80 hyperthyroidism and around 17 progressor patients. The investigation overall reported the following: In validation, the model predicted progression to ophthalmopathy with about 71% sensitivity and roughly 72% specificity, a median of approximately 6.5 months before onset. Most expanded thyroid clonotypes (frequency above 0.001) were also found in blood, which suggests that blood repertoires may mirror thyroid immune responses. No statistical method was used to fix the sample size in advance, and group allocation was not hidden from the investigators. Ophthalmopathy was separated from stable hyperthyroidism by a 13 V-J signature model, with around 90% sensitivity and 81% to 83% specificity obtained in cross-validation and 80%/75% obtained in testing.

TCR beta CDR3 regions were amplified from RNA transcripts. A first-round RT-PCR of the TCR CDR3 used the HTBI primer set with the Qiagen OneStep RT-PCR kit. Libraries were constructed in a second round of multiplex PCR, after which size selection and purification were performed. Sequencing of the libraries was done on an Illumina HiSeq2000 using paired-end 100 bp reads. Per the source publication's procedure: SOAPnuke was used to process the raw data, removing reads that contained adapters or uncalled bases, had a mean Phred below 15, or lacked an exact match to the constant primer or identifier. COPE v1.2.5 was used to merge the high-quality paired reads, and each unique nucleotide sequence was defined as a clonotype. MiTCR v1.1 was used to align the clonotypes against IMGT TRBV, TRBD and TRBJ reference segments. Only V-J combinations with frequency above 0.0001, covering about 99% of repertoires, were analysed. The TCS score was defined as F50 (clonal expansion) divided by E x V (chaos), with BLOSUM62-based TCRdist calculated between CDR3 peptides within each V-J. Welch's t-statistics and random forest reduced some 510 V-J features to 10 to 15, which were used in a naive Bayes classifier (R e1071). TCRdb ran its own pipeline on the public reads, namely fastp trimming at Q25 and MiXCR clone calling, and kept in-frame beta chains. Each record represents a unique CDR3 protein, reported with the most common genes and DNA among its rows. The V and J calls were not made by the authors but by TCRdb's processing. This sample has about 600,000 distinct CDR3 sequences in its table, and 13% to 15% of those were observed once. The ten largest account for around 7% of the sample.

In the ophthalmopathy patients, disease was moderately to severely active, with a Clinical Activity Score of 3 or more, a NOSPECS grade of 4 or more, and a duration of less than 3 months. Exclusion was applied to patients with uncontrolled infections, other autoimmune diseases, pregnancy or lactation. Diagnoses were established on the basis of clinical symptoms, serum thyroxine and TRAb, thyroid ultrasound, and orbital computed tomography. PBMCs were separated from about 10 ml of fresh peripheral blood using Ficoll-Paque density gradient centrifugation. Total RNA was extracted with Trizol reagent, and quality was checked on an Agilent 2100 Bioanalyzer. Reading from cysteine to phenylalanine, the CDR3 counts 16 amino acids. Just CDR3 DNA is preserved here, 48 bases in frame from base 1. The germline V gene specifies LGHNA as CDR1 and YSLEER as CDR2. V is clipped by 1 base and J by 1 base, and the sequence between their germline boundaries is 13 bases long.

Turning to this clonotype: Its antigen specificity is not known. Per-base qualities were not stored, and no clone one base away is much larger.

The receptor's source is a young woman with Graves' ophthalmopathy. Source material: blood. The rearranged segments are TRBV4-3 and TRBJ1-1, with an unclear D gene assignment. This receptor has the CDR3 CASSQVAKYGNTEAFF. At the DNA level, the sequence is TGCGCCAGCAGCCAAGTCGCTAAGTACGGGAACACTGAAGCTTTCTTT.